What follows describes a single TCR beta chain. Its antigen is unidentified. A read error may produce the germline difference seen at one junction end. In germline, CDR1 is MGHRA, CDR2 YSYEKL. The CDR3 is 14 amino acids. Via MiXCR, TCRdb re-called the reads, giving one row per CDR3 protein. Altogether some 800,000 distinct CDR3 sequences are present, almost 30% being singletons, with the ten largest covering less than 15%. The sample comes from a study of T cell repertoires in cytomegalovirus infection. The wider study: Public TCR beta signatures provided an indication of both CMV infection and a matching HLA type.

Overall study results and limits: Across the ex vivo response, the dominant clonotypes were HLA-C-restricted CMV-specific TCR beta clonotypes. Frequencies of public TCR beta families were cumulated, and this identified carriers of CMV plus the relevant HLA.

J is TRBJ2-5 and V is TRBV4-1, with a possible D match to TRBD1 (5 bases). This receptor was taken from a human donor in good health (CMV status not recorded). Some clones in this sample may be carry-over from other donors' samples. The material was cultured CD8+ T cells from PBMCs, obtained from culture after CMV antigen stimulation. The CDR3 DNA follows: TGTGCCAGCAGCCATCCAGGGTCACAAGAGACCCAGTACTTC. Its translation: CASSHPGSQETQYF.